This record concerns one T cell receptor beta chain sequence. Its target is unknown. This entry belongs to a study of cytomegalovirus exposure and HLA in healthy donors. Study-level background: From donors who were HLA-typed, an early data release held 80 million or so unique TCRs. Among around 400 genotyped donors, around 82% fell in the Caucasian-associated ancestry cluster. Study-level findings and limits: Analysis was performed later, and it showed HLA-associated TCR beta chains to be more clonally expanded than equally common others.

The PCR made use of 60 Vbeta and 13 Jbeta primers. Only in-frame clones appear in the TCRdb table, and some are missing; sequencing was by immunoSEQ multiplex PCR. Of some 70,000 clones in the sample, roughly 73% are singletons; the top ten hold approximately 5.4%. V lost 5 bases, J lost 4 bases, and 6 bases lay in between. Germline loops: CDR1 LNHDA, CDR2 SQIVND (reference sequence). CDR3 length: 12 residues. The gene calls are TRBV19 and TRBJ1-5; tentative D call: TRBD1 (5 bases). The sequenced material came from PBMCs. The sequence was collected from a male donor in good health and CMV-seropositive. The CDR3 DNA is TGTGCCAGTAGTCGACAGAATCAGCCCCAGCATTTT. It encodes CASSRQNQPQHF.